This is a list of T cell receptor beta chains from one sample in a study of a mutant IDH1 vaccine in newly diagnosed glioma. No antigen has been identified for these receptors. TCRdb's copy holds only in-frame clones and misses some; the assay was immunoSEQ multiplex PCR. Among 40,000 to 50,000 clones listed, approximately 79% were seen once. The source was PBMCs, collected from a glioma patient whose treatment included an IDH1 peptide vaccine. The receptors were gathered from a man aged 18 to 29 with glioma. Some clones in this sample may be carry-over from other donors' samples. CDR3s include the opening cysteine and the closing phenylalanine or tryptophan. The D gene is left open where the match is weak. Some rows have no size entry. The others give once, few or many, or a class for an expanded clone.

d_gene: NA; v_gene: TRBV7-2; j_gene: TRBJ2-2; abundance: NA; CDR3nt: TGTGCCAGCAGCTTGGACAGAACCGGGGAGCTGTTTTTT; CDR3aa: CASSLDRTGELFF
d_gene: TRBD1; v_gene: TRBV5-1; j_gene: TRBJ1-2; abundance: NA; CDR3nt: TGCGCCAGCAGCGTCGAGCCCGGGACAGCTTCGGGCTACACCTTC; CDR3aa: CASSVEPGTASGYTF
d_gene: NA; v_gene: TRBV29-1; j_gene: TRBJ2-1; abundance: NA; CDR3nt: TGCAGCGTTGTTTTCCTCCGGGCCTATGAGCAGTTCTTC; CDR3aa: CSVVFLRAYEQFF
d_gene: NA; v_gene: TRBV19; j_gene: TRBJ1-1; abundance: NA; CDR3nt: TGTGCCAGTACCATTGGGGCAGGGGCCGCCCGGTCAATGAACACTGAAGCTTTCTTT; CDR3aa: CASTIGAGAARSMNTEAFF
d_gene: NA; v_gene: TRBV6-6; j_gene: TRBJ1-2; abundance: large; CDR3nt: TGTGCCAGCAGCTACTCGAAGCGGGACAACTATGGCTACACCTTC; CDR3aa: CASSYSKRDNYGYTF
d_gene: NA; v_gene: TRBV7-2; j_gene: TRBJ1-1; abundance: NA; CDR3nt: TGTGCCAGCAGCTTACGGCTTTTGACTGAAGCTTTCTTT; CDR3aa: CASSLRLLTEAFF
d_gene: NA; v_gene: TRBV7-9; j_gene: TRBJ2-7; abundance: NA; CDR3nt: TGTGCCAGCAGCAAGGGCCCCCCGTCCGACGAGCAGTACTTC; CDR3aa: CASSKGPPSDEQYF
d_gene: NA; v_gene: TRBV7-9; j_gene: TRBJ2-7; abundance: NA; CDR3nt: TGTGCCAGCAGCTTAGCGCTACAATTCGATCACGAGCAGTACTTC; CDR3aa: CASSLALQFDHEQYF
d_gene: NA; v_gene: TRBV7-2; j_gene: TRBJ1-2; abundance: once; CDR3nt: TGTGCCAGCAGCTTACGGGGGGCGTATGGCTACACCTTC; CDR3aa: CASSLRGAYGYTF
d_gene: NA; v_gene: TRBV7-6; j_gene: TRBJ1-1; abundance: NA; CDR3nt: TGTGCCAGCAGCTTAGCGGGGATCTCTGAAGCTTTCTTT; CDR3aa: CASSLAGISEAFF
d_gene: NA; v_gene: TRBV7-7; j_gene: TRBJ2-7; abundance: NA; CDR3nt: TGTGCTAGCAGCTTAGGACCTATTTACGAGCAGTACTTC; CDR3aa: CASSLGPIYEQYF
d_gene: NA; v_gene: TRBV6-1; j_gene: TRBJ1-6; abundance: NA; CDR3nt: TGTGCCAGCAGTGGACGCTCCTATAATTCACCCCTCCACTTT; CDR3aa: CASSGRSYNSPLHF
d_gene: TRBD2; v_gene: TRBV30; j_gene: TRBJ2-3; abundance: NA; CDR3nt: TGTGCCGGCCAAGCGGGGACTAGCACAGATACGCAGTATTTT; CDR3aa: CAGQAGTSTDTQYF
d_gene: NA; v_gene: TRBV6-1; j_gene: TRBJ1-4; abundance: NA; CDR3nt: TGTGCCAGCAGTGATGGGGTGGGGGGTCTCCTGAATGAAAAACTGTTTTTT; CDR3aa: CASSDGVGGLLNEKLFF
d_gene: NA; v_gene: TRBV5-4; j_gene: TRBJ2-7; abundance: NA; CDR3nt: TGTGCCAGCAGCTTTATCGGGGGCGCGTCCGAGCAGTACTTC; CDR3aa: CASSFIGGASEQYF
d_gene: NA; v_gene: TRBV15; j_gene: TRBJ2-2; abundance: NA; CDR3nt: TGTGCCACCAAGGGACTTAGGAACACCGGGGAGCTGTTTTTT; CDR3aa: CATKGLRNTGELFF
d_gene: NA; v_gene: TRBV5-1; j_gene: TRBJ2-7; abundance: NA; CDR3nt: TGCGCCAGCAGCTGGTGGGGCGACGAGCAGTACTTC; CDR3aa: CASSWWGDEQYF
d_gene: NA; v_gene: TRBV7-9; j_gene: TRBJ1-4; abundance: NA; CDR3nt: TGTGCCAGCAGCTTAGGGTTATCTAATGAAAAACTGTTTTTT; CDR3aa: CASSLGLSNEKLFF
d_gene: NA; v_gene: TRBV7-6; j_gene: TRBJ2-7; abundance: NA; CDR3nt: TGTGCCAGCAGCGACGGGGTATATGATAACGAGCAGTACTTC; CDR3aa: CASSDGVYDNEQYF
d_gene: TRBD1; v_gene: TRBV19; j_gene: TRBJ2-3; abundance: NA; CDR3nt: TGTGCCAGTAGTAGGACAGGGGGCTACCCGGGAATCGACCCGAATACGCAGTATTTT; CDR3aa: CASSRTGGYPGIDPNTQYF
d_gene: TRBD2; v_gene: TRBV28; j_gene: TRBJ2-2; abundance: NA; CDR3nt: TGTGCCAGCGCTCGTAGCGGGAGTCTTAACACCGGGGAGCTGTTTTTT; CDR3aa: CASARSGSLNTGELFF
d_gene: NA; v_gene: TRBV7-9; j_gene: TRBJ2-7; abundance: NA; CDR3nt: TGTGCCAGCAGCCCCTGGGACACCCCCTACGAGCAGTACTTC; CDR3aa: CASSPWDTPYEQYF
d_gene: NA; v_gene: TRBV5-1; j_gene: TRBJ1-5; abundance: NA; CDR3nt: TGCGCCAGCAGCTTGGGCTGGGCCGACGGCGGGGCCCAGCATTTT; CDR3aa: CASSLGWADGGAQHF
d_gene: TRBD1; v_gene: TRBV5-5; j_gene: TRBJ1-5; abundance: NA; CDR3nt: TGTGCCAGCAGAAGGACAGGGGAGAAATATAGCAATCAGCCCCAGCATTTT; CDR3aa: CASRRTGEKYSNQPQHF
d_gene: TRBD1; v_gene: TRBV30; j_gene: TRBJ2-2; abundance: NA; CDR3nt: TGTGCCTGCATAAACAGGGGGTCTAAGACGAACACCGGGGAGCTGTTTTTT; CDR3aa: CACINRGSKTNTGELFF
d_gene: NA; v_gene: TRBV4-2; j_gene: TRBJ1-4; abundance: NA; CDR3nt: TGTGCCAGCAGCCAAGGCGGGGATCCTAATGAAAAACTGTTTTTT; CDR3aa: CASSQGGDPNEKLFF
d_gene: TRBD2; v_gene: TRBV10-3; j_gene: TRBJ2-2; abundance: NA; CDR3nt: TGTGCCATCAGGGGCGGACTAGTCACCGGGGAGCTGTTTTTT; CDR3aa: CAIRGGLVTGELFF
d_gene: NA; v_gene: TRBV11-2; j_gene: TRBJ1-2; abundance: NA; CDR3nt: TGTGCCAGCAGCCCCCGTGATCTGCGGGGCTACACCTTC; CDR3aa: CASSPRDLRGYTF
d_gene: NA; v_gene: TRBV7-9; j_gene: TRBJ2-7; abundance: NA; CDR3nt: TGTGCCAGCAGCTTACTTTACACGGCTTCCTACGAGCAGTACTTC; CDR3aa: CASSLLYTASYEQYF
d_gene: TRBD2; v_gene: TRBV6-5; j_gene: TRBJ2-5; abundance: NA; CDR3nt: TGTGCCAGCAGTAAGAGCGGGGGGGTCCGAGAGACCCAGTACTTC; CDR3aa: CASSKSGGVRETQYF
d_gene: TRBD1; v_gene: TRBV6-5; j_gene: TRBJ1-2; abundance: NA; CDR3nt: TGTGCCAGCAGTTATCCTCAGGGGGATTCGTATGGCTACACCTTC; CDR3aa: CASSYPQGDSYGYTF
d_gene: TRBD1; v_gene: TRBV7-9; j_gene: TRBJ1-5; abundance: NA; CDR3nt: TGTGCCAGCAGCTCGTCGACAGGGGGAGTGGGTCAGCCCCAGCATTTT; CDR3aa: CASSSSTGGVGQPQHF